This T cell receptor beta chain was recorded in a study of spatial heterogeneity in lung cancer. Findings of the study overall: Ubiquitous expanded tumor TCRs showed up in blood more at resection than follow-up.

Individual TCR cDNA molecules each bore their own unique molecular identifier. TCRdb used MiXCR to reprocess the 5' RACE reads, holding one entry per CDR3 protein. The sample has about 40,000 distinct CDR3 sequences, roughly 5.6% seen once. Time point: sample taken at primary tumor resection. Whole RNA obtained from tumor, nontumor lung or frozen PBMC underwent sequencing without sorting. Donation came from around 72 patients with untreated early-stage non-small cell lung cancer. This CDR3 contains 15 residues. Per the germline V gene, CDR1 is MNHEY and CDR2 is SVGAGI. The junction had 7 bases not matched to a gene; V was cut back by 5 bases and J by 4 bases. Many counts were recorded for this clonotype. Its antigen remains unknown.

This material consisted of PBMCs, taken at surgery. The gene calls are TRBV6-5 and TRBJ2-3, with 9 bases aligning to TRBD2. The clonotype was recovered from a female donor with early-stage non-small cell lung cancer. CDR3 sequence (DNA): TGTGCCAGCAGTCCCTTGGCGGGGGGGTCAGATACGCAGTATTTT. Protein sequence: CASSPLAGGSDTQYF.